The clone carrying this T cell receptor beta chain has only a few counts. Its antigen is as yet unknown. Individually, cDNA molecules had unique molecular identifiers attached to them. TCRdb reprocessed the 5' RACE reads with MiXCR, giving one entry per CDR3 protein. The repertoire holds about 80,000 distinct CDR3 sequences, 5% seen once, with around 7.8% in the top ten. The entry originates in a study of early T cells in non-severe SARS-CoV-2 infection. About the research overall: Chains from this unsorted whole-blood bulk RNA could not be paired.

Trimming took 2 bases from V and 2 from J, leaving 16 bases between them. This CDR3 comprises 16 residues. CDR1 SGHTA and CDR2 FQGNSA come from the germline V gene. Overall study findings and caveats: Comparison of clonotypes with VDJdb favored anti-spike CD8 responses while missing private and CD4 specificities.

Specimen: whole blood, collected at baseline. The V and J genes are TRBV7-2 and TRBJ2-7, with D possibly being TRBD2 (6 bases). The clonotype originates from an adult who was a healthcare worker with PCR-confirmed SARS-CoV-2 infection or an uninfected control (not recorded which). The CDR3 protein is CASSLNRDLSPYEQYF. CDR3 nucleotide sequence: TGTGCCAGCAGCTTAAACCGGGACTTGAGCCCCTACGAGCAGTACTTC.